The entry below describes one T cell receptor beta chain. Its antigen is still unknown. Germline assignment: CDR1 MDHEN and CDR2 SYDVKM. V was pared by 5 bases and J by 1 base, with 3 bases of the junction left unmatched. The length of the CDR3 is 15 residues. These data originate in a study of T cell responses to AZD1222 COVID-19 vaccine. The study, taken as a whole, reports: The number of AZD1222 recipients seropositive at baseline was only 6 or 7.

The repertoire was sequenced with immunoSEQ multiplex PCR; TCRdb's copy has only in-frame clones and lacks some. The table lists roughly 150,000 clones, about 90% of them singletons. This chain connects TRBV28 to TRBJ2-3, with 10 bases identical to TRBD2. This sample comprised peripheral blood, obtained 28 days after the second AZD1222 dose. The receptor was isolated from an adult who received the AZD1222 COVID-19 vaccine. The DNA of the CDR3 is TGTGCCAGCAGTCTCGGACTAGCGGGCACAGATACGCAGTATTTT. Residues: CASSLGLAGTDTQYF.